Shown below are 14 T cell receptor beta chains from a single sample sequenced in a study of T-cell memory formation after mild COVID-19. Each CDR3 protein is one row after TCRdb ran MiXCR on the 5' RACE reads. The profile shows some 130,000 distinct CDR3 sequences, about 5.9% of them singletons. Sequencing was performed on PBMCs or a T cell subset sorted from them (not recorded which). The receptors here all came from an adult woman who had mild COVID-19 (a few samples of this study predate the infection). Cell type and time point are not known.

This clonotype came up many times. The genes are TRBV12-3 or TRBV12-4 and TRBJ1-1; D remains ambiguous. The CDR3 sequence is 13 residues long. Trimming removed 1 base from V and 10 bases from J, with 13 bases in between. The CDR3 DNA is TGTGCCAGCAGTTTAGTCGCGGAAGTGGGAGCTTTCTTT. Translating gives CASSLVAEVGAFF.

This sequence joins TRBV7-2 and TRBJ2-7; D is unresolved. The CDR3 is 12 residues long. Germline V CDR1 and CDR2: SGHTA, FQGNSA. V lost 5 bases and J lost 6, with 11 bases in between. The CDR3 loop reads CASSPYRVEQYF. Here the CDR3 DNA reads TGTGCCAGCAGCCCTTATCGGGTCGAGCAGTACTTC.

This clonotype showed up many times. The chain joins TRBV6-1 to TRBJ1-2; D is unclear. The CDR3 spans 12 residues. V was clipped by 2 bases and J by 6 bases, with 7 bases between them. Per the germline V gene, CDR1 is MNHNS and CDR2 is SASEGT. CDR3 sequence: CASSEFGDGYTF. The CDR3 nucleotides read TGTGCCAGCAGTGAATTCGGGGATGGCTACACCTTC.

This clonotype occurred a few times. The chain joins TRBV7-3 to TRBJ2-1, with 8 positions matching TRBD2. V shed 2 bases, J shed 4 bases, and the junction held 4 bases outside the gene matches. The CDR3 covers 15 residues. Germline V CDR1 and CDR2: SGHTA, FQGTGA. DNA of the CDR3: TGTGCCAGCAGCTTATTTAGCGGGGATTACAATGAGCAGTTCTTC. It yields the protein CASSLFSGDYNEQFF.

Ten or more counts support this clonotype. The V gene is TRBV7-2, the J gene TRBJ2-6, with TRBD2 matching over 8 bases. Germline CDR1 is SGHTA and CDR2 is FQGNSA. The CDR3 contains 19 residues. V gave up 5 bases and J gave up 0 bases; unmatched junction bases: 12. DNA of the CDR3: TGTGCCAGCAGCCCTCGCGGGAGGCCCCTCTTCTCTGGGGCCAACGTCCTGACTTTC. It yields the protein CASSPRGRPLFSGANVLTF.

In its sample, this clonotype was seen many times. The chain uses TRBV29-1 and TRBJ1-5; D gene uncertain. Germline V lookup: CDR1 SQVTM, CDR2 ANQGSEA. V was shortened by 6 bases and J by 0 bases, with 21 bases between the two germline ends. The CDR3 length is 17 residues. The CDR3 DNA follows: TGCAGCGTGACCTTAGGGAAACTCGGCCATAGCAATCAGCCCCAGCATTTT. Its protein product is CSVTLGKLGHSNQPQHF.

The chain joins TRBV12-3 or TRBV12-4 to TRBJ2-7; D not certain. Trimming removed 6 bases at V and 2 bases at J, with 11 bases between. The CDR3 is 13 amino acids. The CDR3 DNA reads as TGTGCCAGCAGACATCTCCAGACCTACGAGCAGTACTTC. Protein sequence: CASRHLQTYEQYF.

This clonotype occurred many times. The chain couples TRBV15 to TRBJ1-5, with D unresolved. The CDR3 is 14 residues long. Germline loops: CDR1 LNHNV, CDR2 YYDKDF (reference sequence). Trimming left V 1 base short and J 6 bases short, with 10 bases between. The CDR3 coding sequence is TGTGCCACCAGCAGAGGGAAAGGCGGTCAGCCCCAGCATTTT. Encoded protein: CATSRGKGGQPQHF.

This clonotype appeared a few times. CDR3 region: CASRGTTGTDTQYF. The CDR3 bases are TGTGCCAGCAGGGGGACTACCGGCACAGATACGCAGTATTTT. This rearrangement joins TRBV12-3 or TRBV12-4 to TRBJ2-3; 7 nucleotides line up with TRBD2. The CDR3 length is 14 residues. V lost 6 bases and J lost 1; bases outside the gene matches: 4.

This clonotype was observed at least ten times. Written as DNA, the CDR3 is TGCGCCAGCAGCCATCAAATGGGTTCTGGGGCCAACGTCCTGACTTTC. Encoded protein: CASSHQMGSGANVLTF. The V and J genes are TRBV4-3 and TRBJ2-6; D not resolved. The germline V and J ends were trimmed by 3 bases and 1 base, with 10 bases remaining between them. CDR1 is LGHNA, CDR2 YSLEER, per germline. CDR3 length: 16 residues.

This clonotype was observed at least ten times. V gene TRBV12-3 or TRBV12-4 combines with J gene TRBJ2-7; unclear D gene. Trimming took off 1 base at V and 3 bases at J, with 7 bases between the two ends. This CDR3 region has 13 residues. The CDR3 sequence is CASSLGTNYEQYF. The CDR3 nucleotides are TGTGCCAGCAGTTTAGGGACCAACTACGAGCAGTACTTC.

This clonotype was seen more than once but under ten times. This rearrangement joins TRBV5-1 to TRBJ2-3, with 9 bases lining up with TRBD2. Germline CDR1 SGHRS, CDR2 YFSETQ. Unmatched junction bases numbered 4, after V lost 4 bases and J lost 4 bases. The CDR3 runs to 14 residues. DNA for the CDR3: TGCGCCAGCAGCGATAGCGGGGGAGCAGATACGCAGTATTTT. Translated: CASSDSGGADTQYF.

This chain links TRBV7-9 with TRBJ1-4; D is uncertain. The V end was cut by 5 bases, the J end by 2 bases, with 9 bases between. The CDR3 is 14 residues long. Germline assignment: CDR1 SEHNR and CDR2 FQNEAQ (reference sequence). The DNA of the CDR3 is TGTGCCAGCAGCACCGGGCCTACTAATGAAAAACTGTTTTTT. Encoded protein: CASSTGPTNEKLFF.

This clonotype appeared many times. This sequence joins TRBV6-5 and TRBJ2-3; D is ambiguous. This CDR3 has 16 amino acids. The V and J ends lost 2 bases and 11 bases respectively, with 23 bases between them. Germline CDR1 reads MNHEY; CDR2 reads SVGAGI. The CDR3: CASSYESATILNVQYF. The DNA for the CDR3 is TGTGCCAGCAGTTACGAGAGCGCCACCATTTTGAATGTGCAGTATTTT.